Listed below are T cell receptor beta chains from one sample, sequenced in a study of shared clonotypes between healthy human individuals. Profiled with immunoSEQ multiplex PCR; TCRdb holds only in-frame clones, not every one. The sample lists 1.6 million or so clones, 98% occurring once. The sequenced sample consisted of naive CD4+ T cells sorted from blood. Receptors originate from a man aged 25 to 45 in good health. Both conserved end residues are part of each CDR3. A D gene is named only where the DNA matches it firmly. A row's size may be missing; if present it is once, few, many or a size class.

cdr3_aa: CAISDPRTGGIYGYTF; cdr3_nt: TGTGCCATCAGTGACCCCCGGACAGGGGGAATCTATGGCTACACCTTC; clone_size: NA; j_call: TRBJ1-2; d_call: TRBD1; v_call: TRBV10-3; cdr3_length: 16
cdr3_aa: CASSDPGLSLGPSNEQFF; cdr3_nt: TGTGCCAGCAGTGACCCGGGACTATCCCTCGGGCCATCCAATGAGCAGTTCTTC; clone_size: NA; j_call: TRBJ2-1; d_call: TRBD2; v_call: TRBV6-1; cdr3_length: 18
cdr3_aa: CASSLRGADTQYF; cdr3_nt: TGCGCCAGCAGCTTGCGGGGAGCAGATACGCAGTATTTT; clone_size: NA; j_call: TRBJ2-3; d_call: NA; v_call: TRBV5-1; cdr3_length: 13
cdr3_aa: CASSPVSGSSPTYEQYF; cdr3_nt: TGTGCCAGCTCACCAGTTAGCGGGAGTTCGCCAACCTACGAGCAGTACTTC; clone_size: NA; j_call: TRBJ2-7; d_call: TRBD2; v_call: TRBV18; cdr3_length: 17
cdr3_aa: CARKPGLKFSYEQYF; cdr3_nt: TGTGCCAGGAAACCGGGACTCAAATTCTCCTACGAGCAGTACTTC; clone_size: NA; j_call: TRBJ2-7; d_call: NA; v_call: TRBV6-5; cdr3_length: 15
cdr3_aa: CATLSAGVKDEQFF; cdr3_nt: TGTGCCACCTTATCCGCGGGAGTTAAGGATGAGCAGTTCTTC; clone_size: NA; j_call: TRBJ2-1; d_call: TRBD2; v_call: TRBV6-6; cdr3_length: 14
cdr3_aa: CASSPPAGRQETQYF; cdr3_nt: TGTGCTAGCAGCCCCCCGGCGGGGCGCCAAGAGACCCAGTACTTC; clone_size: NA; j_call: TRBJ2-5; d_call: NA; v_call: TRBV7-7; cdr3_length: 15
cdr3_aa: CASSLYQGSGELFF; cdr3_nt: TGTGCCAGCAGCTTATATCAGGGATCCGGGGAGCTGTTTTTT; clone_size: NA; j_call: TRBJ2-2; d_call: NA; v_call: TRBV7-2; cdr3_length: 14
cdr3_aa: CASTPGLAGGTAYEQYF; cdr3_nt: TGTGCCAGCACACCGGGACTAGCGGGAGGGACCGCCTACGAGCAGTACTTC; clone_size: once; j_call: TRBJ2-7; d_call: TRBD2; v_call: TRBV7-2; cdr3_length: 17
cdr3_aa: CASSLGQGPTYEQYF; cdr3_nt: TGTGCCAGCAGCCTAGGACAGGGGCCCACCTACGAGCAGTACTTC; clone_size: NA; j_call: TRBJ2-7; d_call: TRBD1; v_call: TRBV14; cdr3_length: 15
cdr3_aa: CASSDSATQYF; cdr3_nt: TGCGCCAGCAGTGACTCGGCAACCCAGTACTTC; clone_size: NA; j_call: TRBJ2-5; d_call: NA; v_call: TRBV10-2; cdr3_length: 11
cdr3_aa: CASSWSWYGLYNEQFF; cdr3_nt: TGTGCCAGCAGCTGGTCTTGGTATGGACTTTACAATGAGCAGTTCTTC; clone_size: NA; j_call: TRBJ2-1; d_call: NA; v_call: TRBV5-7; cdr3_length: 16
cdr3_aa: CASSFATGGGIDTQYF; cdr3_nt: TGTGCCAGCAGCTTCGCCACAGGGGGTGGAATAGATACGCAGTATTTT; clone_size: once; j_call: TRBJ2-3; d_call: TRBD1; v_call: TRBV7-8; cdr3_length: 16
cdr3_aa: CAISAGVDTEAFF; cdr3_nt: TGTGCCATCAGTGCGGGGGTAGACACTGAAGCTTTCTTT; clone_size: NA; j_call: TRBJ1-1; d_call: NA; v_call: TRBV10-3; cdr3_length: 13
cdr3_aa: CASSPGGLALAKNIQYF; cdr3_nt: TGTGCCAGCAGCCCAGGAGGGCTAGCGCTAGCCAAAAACATTCAGTACTTC; clone_size: NA; j_call: TRBJ2-4; d_call: NA; v_call: TRBV11-2; cdr3_length: 17